Each of the 29 T cell receptor beta chains below was sequenced from the same sample in a study of T cell responses to AZD1222 COVID-19 vaccine. Measured with immunoSEQ multiplex PCR; TCRdb has only the in-frame clones, and not every one. The repertoire holds more than 250,000 clones, with 80% to 95% as singletons. Source: peripheral blood, taken on day 0 of AZD1222 vaccination. The receptor set was obtained from an adult in good health.

This clone was seen just once. The chain carries TRBV28 and TRBJ2-2; tentatively, D is TRBD1 or TRBD2 (5 bases each). V lost 7 bases and J 4 bases, leaving 13 bases between the germline ends. The CDR3 is 14 residues long. Germline CDR1 and CDR2: MDHEN and SYDVKM. The CDR3 nucleotides read TGTGCCAGCATCCCGGGGACGGGCACCGGGGAGCTGTTTTTT. Translating gives CASIPGTGTGELFF. The variable domain in full, completed from reference TRBV28 and TRBJ2-2, reads DVKVTQSSRYLVKRTGEKVFLECVQDMDHENMFWYRQDPGLGLRLIYFSYDVKMKEKGDIPEGYSVSREKKERFSLILESASTNQTSMYLCASIPGTGTGELFFGEGSRLTVL.

This sequence joins TRBV20-1 and TRBJ1-1, with D possibly matching TRBD1 (5 bases). The V and J ends lost 3 bases and 5 bases respectively, with 13 bases between them. From germline, CDR1 is DFQATT and CDR2 SNEGSKA (reference sequence). The CDR3 length is 13 residues. The CDR3 spells CSASQARGTEAFF. Here the CDR3 DNA reads TGCAGTGCTAGTCAGGCACGGGGGACTGAAGCTTTCTTT.

The chain couples TRBV28 to TRBJ1-5; TRBD1 matches 7 bases. Per the germline V gene, CDR1 is MDHEN and CDR2 is SYDVKM. J lost 4 bases, V lost 4 bases, and 7 bases had no gene match. This CDR3 is 15 amino acids long. CDR3 residues: CASSSPPTGNQPQHF. DNA for the CDR3: TGTGCCAGCAGTTCCCCCCCGACAGGGAATCAGCCCCAGCATTTT.

V and J are TRBV27 and TRBJ1-5; D gene uncertain. Trimming left V 8 bases short and J 7 bases short, with 9 bases between. Germline CDR1 is MNHEY and CDR2 is SMNVEV (reference sequence). This CDR3 has 11 amino acids. As DNA, the CDR3 is TGTGCCAGCGGCTACGGCCAGCCCCAGCATTTT. Translated: CASGYGQPQHF.

The chain joins TRBV11-3 to TRBJ1-1; D uncertain. The V end was cut by 3 bases, the J end by 1 base, with 6 bases between. The CDR3 has 13 amino acids. CDR1 SGHNT and CDR2 YENEEA come from the germline V gene. The CDR3 nucleotides are TGTGCCAGCAGCTTGGAAGAGAACACTGAAGCTTTCTTT. Its protein product is CASSLEENTEAFF.

The chain employs TRBV19 and TRBJ2-2; possible D gene TRBD1, 5 bases. V was pared by 5 bases and J by 1 base, with 8 bases between. Germline V lookup: CDR1 LNHDA, CDR2 SQIVND (reference sequence). The CDR3 runs 14 residues. CDR3 region: CASSEQGNTGELFF. In nucleotides, the CDR3 is TGTGCCAGTAGTGAGCAGGGGAACACCGGGGAGCTGTTTTTT.

The rearrangement links TRBV6-6 to TRBJ1-6; 8 bases are a match to TRBD1. The ends lost 2 bases at V and 7 bases at J; junction bases unmatched: 4. This CDR3 contains 15 residues. Germline assignment: CDR1 MNHNY and CDR2 SVGAGI (reference sequence). CDR3 nucleotides: TGTGCCAGCAGTTACACCGGACAGGGAAATTCACCCCTCCACTTT. Translation gives CASSYTGQGNSPLHF.

V usage is TRBV6-2 or TRBV6-3 and J usage is TRBJ1-1, with no clear D. This CDR3 is 14 amino acids long. CDR1 and CDR2 from the germline V gene are MNHEY and SVGEGT. The ends were cut back, 6 bases at V and 0 bases at J, with 11 bases in the middle. DNA of the CDR3: TGTGCCAGCAGCGTCGGGGTTTTGAACACTGAAGCTTTCTTT. This sequence encodes CASSVGVLNTEAFF.

This chain links TRBV28 with TRBJ1-5, with no clear D. The CDR3 loop spans 10 amino acids. Germline V gene data show CDR1 as MDHEN and CDR2 as SYDVKM. V lost 7 bases, J lost 7 bases, and 5 bases lay in between. The CDR3 reads CASTRQPQHF. CDR3 DNA sequence: TGTGCCAGCACTCGGCAGCCCCAGCATTTT.

This clone was recorded only once. This chain joins TRBV20-1 and TRBJ1-1; tentative D call: TRBD1 (6 bases). CDR1 DFQATT and CDR2 SNEGSKA come from the germline V gene (reference sequence). Trimming took 7 bases from V and 11 from J, leaving 14 bases between them. The CDR3 consists of 10 residues. In DNA form, the CDR3 reads TGCAGTGGTTCCGGGGGCGAGGCTTTCTTT. This gives the protein CSGSGGEAFF.

The chain couples TRBV19 to TRBJ2-3; 8 bases are a match to TRBD2. CDR3 length equals 15 residues. Losses at the gene ends were 9 bases for V and 2 bases for J; bases not matched to a gene: 10. The germline V gene has CDR1 LNHDA and CDR2 SQIVND (reference sequence). CDR3 in amino acids: CASRGSGGATDTQYF. The CDR3 DNA is TGTGCCAGCCGTGGGAGCGGGGGAGCCACAGATACGCAGTATTTT.

The chain employs TRBV20-1 and TRBJ1-2, with 10 bases that match TRBD1. V trimming: 3 bases; J trimming: 6 bases; junction bases outside the gene matches: 4. Germline-derived CDR1 and CDR2 are DFQATT and SNEGSKA (reference sequence). There are 13 residues in the CDR3. The CDR3 nucleotides are TGCAGTGCTAGTAAAGGACAGGGGGATGGCTACACCTTC. This gives the protein CSASKGQGDGYTF.

The chain has TRBV27 and TRBJ1-6; no clear D gene. The V and J ends lost 3 bases and 11 bases respectively, with 11 bases between them. CDR3 size: 13 residues. Per the germline V gene, CDR1 is MNHEY and CDR2 is SMNVEV (reference sequence). The CDR3 DNA follows: TGTGCCAGCAGTTTCGGCCTTCGGGCACCCCTCCACTTT. Protein sequence: CASSFGLRAPLHF.

This chain joins TRBV4-2 and TRBJ1-2, with D perhaps TRBD1 (6 bases). V was cut by 3 bases and J by 8 bases, with 13 bases left in between. Looked up from germline, CDR1 is LGHNA and CDR2 is YNFKEQ. There are 13 residues in the CDR3. This chain's CDR3 is CASSHLQGSGYTF. The CDR3 coding sequence is TGTGCCAGCAGCCACCTACAGGGAAGCGGCTACACCTTC.

The chain employs TRBV15 and TRBJ2-7; D might be TRBD2 (6 bases). Trimming cost V 0 bases and J 1 base, with 10 bases left between them. Per germline, CDR1 LNHNV and CDR2 YYDKDF (reference sequence). CDR3 size: 15 residues. The CDR3 nucleotides are TGTGCCACCAGCAGAGACCCCGCGGGATCCTACGAGCAGTACTTC. It encodes CATSRDPAGSYEQYF.

The table lists this clone with a count of one. The chain couples TRBV28 to TRBJ2-7; tentatively, D is TRBD1 (6 bases). V lost 5 bases and J lost 3, with 17 bases in between. CDR1 and CDR2 (germline): MDHEN, SYDVKM. The CDR3 has 15 residues. For the CDR3, the DNA is TGTGCCAGCAGTCTCACAGGGACATCGATCTACGAGCAGTACTTC. It translates to CASSLTGTSIYEQYF.

The rearrangement joins TRBV7-9 to TRBJ2-5, with 12 bases matching TRBD2. This CDR3 comprises 15 residues. Germline values: CDR1 SEHNR, CDR2 FQNEAQ (reference sequence). The junction had 3 bases not matched to a gene; V was cut back by 4 bases and J by 3 bases. CDR3 region: CASSSRLAGEETQYF. The CDR3 nucleotides are TGTGCCAGCAGCTCCCGACTAGCGGGAGAAGAGACCCAGTACTTC.

This sequence joins TRBV5-6 and TRBJ2-7; tentatively, D is TRBD1 (6 bases). The germline V gene encodes CDR1 SGHDT and CDR2 YYEEEE. Trimming removed 2 bases at V and 3 bases at J, with 6 bases between. The CDR3 extends over 12 amino acids. The CDR3 bases are TGTGCCAGCAGCTTACAGGGCTACGAGCAGTACTTC. Translated, it gives CASSLQGYEQYF. The full variable domain, rest sourced from reference TRBV5-6 and TRBJ2-7, is DAGVTQSPTHLIKTRGQQVTLRCSPKSGHDTVSWYQQALGQGPQFIFQYYEEEERQRGNFPDRFSGHQFPNYSSELNVNALLLGDSALYLCASSLQGYEQYFGPGTRLTVT.

This CDR3 reads CASSLGQGASGYTF. CDR3 DNA: TGCGCCAGCAGCTTGGGGCAGGGGGCGAGTGGCTACACCTTC. The chain joins TRBV5-1 to TRBJ1-2, with 8 bases fitting TRBD1. Unmatched junction bases numbered 5, after V lost 0 bases and J lost 7 bases. The CDR3 runs to 14 residues. Germline lookup yields CDR1 SGHRS and CDR2 YFSETQ.

The gene calls are TRBV7-9 and TRBJ2-1, with TRBD1 identical over 10 bases. The CDR3 extends over 16 amino acids. The V gene's germline CDR1 is SEHNR and CDR2 FQNEAQ (reference sequence). The J segment lost 5 bases and the V segment lost 2 bases, leaving 6 bases of the junction unmatched. The CDR3 nucleotides read TGTGCCAGCAGCTTATGGTTGGGACAGGGGAACAATGAGCAGTTCTTC. Its protein product is CASSLWLGQGNNEQFF.

The V and J genes are TRBV3-1 (or the pseudogene TRBV3-2) and TRBJ1-2; no reliable D call. This CDR3 contains 15 residues. With 1 base removed from V and 7 bases from J, the gap between germline ends came to 16 bases. Germline values: CDR1 LGHDT, CDR2 YNNKEL (reference sequence). The CDR3 DNA sequence: TGTGCCAGCAGCCAAGTTTTAACAGCTCAGTTTGGCTACACCTTC. Encoded protein: CASSQVLTAQFGYTF.

The chain employs TRBV11-3 and TRBJ2-3; 8 nucleotides line up with TRBD2. Looked up from germline, CDR1 is SGHNT and CDR2 is YENEEA. CDR3 size: 17 residues. With V trimmed by 5 bases and J by 6 bases, 16 bases remained unmatched. CDR3: CASSPSPSGGAWDTQYF. CDR3 bases: TGTGCCAGCAGCCCATCCCCATCCGGGGGGGCCTGGGATACGCAGTATTTT.

This clone was picked up one time. This chain uses TRBV7-9 with TRBJ1-5; 8 bases align to TRBD1. V lost 5 bases and J lost 2; bases outside the gene matches: 2. CDR3 length equals 14 residues. Per germline, CDR1 SEHNR and CDR2 FQNEAQ (reference sequence). DNA for the CDR3: TGTGCCAGCAGCGCGGGACAGGGCAATCAGCCCCAGCATTTT. It codes for CASSAGQGNQPQHF.

This chain uses TRBV28 with TRBJ2-4; weak D call: TRBD1 (7 bases). Trimming pared 7 bases from V and 1 base from J, leaving 11 bases between. The CDR3 is made up of 14 amino acids. The germline CDR1 and CDR2 sequences are MDHEN and SYDVKM. The CDR3 region is CASTQGGAKNIQYF. CDR3 in DNA: TGTGCCAGCACCCAGGGGGGCGCCAAAAACATTCAGTACTTC. Complete variable domain (other parts from reference TRBV28 and TRBJ2-4): DVKVTQSSRYLVKRTGEKVFLECVQDMDHENMFWYRQDPGLGLRLIYFSYDVKMKEKGDIPEGYSVSREKKERFSLILESASTNQTSMYLCASTQGGAKNIQYFGAGTRLSVL.

The chain recombines TRBV28 with TRBJ1-3, with D tentatively TRBD1 (5 bases). CDR1 and CDR2 (germline): MDHEN, SYDVKM. V lost 5 bases to trimming and J lost 3 bases, with 17 bases between them. The CDR3 contains 16 residues. The CDR3 loop reads CASSAHGTSGGNTIYF. Here the CDR3 DNA reads TGTGCCAGCAGTGCTCACGGGACTAGTGGTGGAAACACCATATATTTT.

The chain is built from TRBV7-2 and TRBJ1-2; D gene ambiguous. The CDR3 has 13 residues. From germline, CDR1 is SGHTA and CDR2 FQGNSA. The ends were cut back, 1 base at V and 5 bases at J, with 8 bases in the middle. The DNA of the CDR3 is TGTGCCAGCAGCTTAGGTCGGATATATGGCTACACCTTC. Translation gives CASSLGRIYGYTF.

The chain has TRBV30 and TRBJ1-5; D remains unclear. This CDR3 has 13 amino acids. Per germline, CDR1 GTSNPN and CDR2 SVGIG (reference sequence). The V end lost 2 bases, the J end lost 3 bases, and 8 bases lay between the germline ends. CDR3 bases: TGTGCCTGGAGTCTATCCCTCAATCAGCCCCAGCATTTT. This sequence encodes CAWSLSLNQPQHF.

V usage is TRBV10-3 and J usage is TRBJ2-1, with TRBD2 matching over 12 bases. Germline V gene lookup returns CDR1 ENHRY and CDR2 SYGVKD. Trimming took 4 bases from V and 7 from J; bases not matched to a gene: 11. This CDR3 has 17 amino acids. CDR3 nucleotide sequence: TGTGCCATCAGTGTGGGACTAGCGGGTCTTCGTGGTAATGAGCAGTTCTTC. It yields the protein CAISVGLAGLRGNEQFF.

The V gene is TRBV5-1, the J gene TRBJ2-3, with D hard to call. The CDR3 loop spans 16 amino acids. In germline, CDR1 is SGHRS, CDR2 YFSETQ. V lost 0 bases and J lost 1, with 12 bases in between. CDR3 nucleotide sequence: TGCGCCAGCAGCTTGGATTGGGTCAGACGCACAGATACGCAGTATTTT. This translates into CASSLDWVRRTDTQYF. The entire variable domain, with the rest obtained from reference TRBV5-1 and TRBJ2-3, is as follows: KAGVTQTPRYLIKTRGQQVTLSCSPISGHRSVSWYQQTPGQGLQFLFEYFSETQRNKGNFPGRFSGRQFSNSRSEMNVSTLELGDSALYLCASSLDWVRRTDTQYFGPGTRLTVL.